One and the same sample provided the 17 T cell receptor beta chains below, sequenced in a study of cytomegalovirus exposure and HLA in healthy donors. The PCR made use of 60 Vbeta and 13 Jbeta primers. TCRdb's table, derived via immunoSEQ multiplex PCR, lists solely in-frame clones and lacks some. The sample lists roughly 160,000 clones; 80% were seen once. The specimen was PBMCs. The source of these receptors is a man aged 25 to 40 in good health and CMV-seronegative.

The V call is TRBV11-2, the J call TRBJ1-1; 7 nucleotides match TRBD1. The CDR3 has 16 residues. Germline loops: CDR1 SGHAT, CDR2 FQNNGV. J was trimmed by 0 bases and V by 3 bases; bases with no gene match: 7. CDR3 bases: TGTGCCAGCAGCTTGAGGTTCGGGACAGTGAACACTGAAGCTTTCTTT. Translated, it gives CASSLRFGTVNTEAFF. The full variable domain, rest sourced from reference TRBV11-2 and TRBJ1-1, is EAGVAQSPRYKIIEKRQSVAFWCNPISGHATLYWYQQILGQGPKLLIQFQNNGVVDDSQLPKDRFSAERLKGVDSTLKIQPAKLEDSAVYLCASSLRFGTVNTEAFFGQGTRLTVV.

The gene calls are TRBV5-1 and TRBJ1-1, with 9 nucleotides matching TRBD1. The CDR3 is made up of 16 amino acids. V was clipped by 4 bases and J by 0 bases; unmatched bases: 7. Germline assignment: CDR1 SGHRS and CDR2 YFSETQ. CDR3 protein: CASSPGQGYMNTEAFF. CDR3 DNA sequence: TGCGCCAGCAGCCCGGGACAGGGCTATATGAACACTGAAGCTTTCTTT. Based on the CDR3 plus reference TRBV5-1 and TRBJ1-1, the full variable domain is KAGVTQTPRYLIKTRGQQVTLSCSPISGHRSVSWYQQTPGQGLQFLFEYFSETQRNKGNFPGRFSGRQFSNSRSEMNVSTLELGDSALYLCASSPGQGYMNTEAFFGQGTRLTVV.

The V call is TRBV5-1, the J call TRBJ2-7; D may be TRBD2 (6 bases). The CDR3 has 16 amino acids. Germline CDR1 reads SGHRS; CDR2 reads YFSETQ. Trimming stripped 5 bases from V and 1 base from J, with 19 bases between. The CDR3 nucleotides read TGCGCCAGCAGTCAAGGACTAACCGAGCCATCCTACGAGCAGTACTTC. Translation: CASSQGLTEPSYEQYF.

Only one count was recorded for this clone. The chain joins TRBV7-9 to TRBJ1-1; TRBD1 is a possible D gene (5 bases). This CDR3 has 13 amino acids. Trimming cost V 3 bases and J 6 bases, with 11 bases left between them. CDR1 and CDR2 (germline): SEHNR, FQNEAQ (reference sequence). Here the CDR3 DNA reads TGTGCCAGCAGCTTCCGGGTAGGGGCTGAAGCTTTCTTT. As protein: CASSFRVGAEAFF. The whole variable domain, remainder taken from reference TRBV7-9 and TRBJ1-1, is DTGVSQNPRHKITKRGQNVTFRCDPISEHNRLYWYRQTLGQGPEFLTYFQNEAQLEKSRLLSDRFSAERPKGSFSTLEIQRTEQGDSAMYLCASSFRVGAEAFFGQGTRLTVV.

Note on this clone: At one end the junction does not follow the germline gene, possibly because of a read error. CDR3 DNA sequence: TGTTCCAGCAGCTTCGGAGTTTCTAGCACAGATACGCAGTATTTT. Translated, it gives CSSSFGVSSTDTQYF. This chain links TRBV7-9 with TRBJ2-3; D gene uncertain. The germline V gene encodes CDR1 SEHNR and CDR2 FQNEAQ (reference sequence). The CDR3 contains 15 residues. The whole variable domain, filled in from reference TRBV7-9 and TRBJ2-3, reads DTGVSQNPRHKITKRGQNVTFRCDPISEHNRLYWYRQTLGQGPEFLTYFQNEAQLEKSRLLSDRFSAERPKGSFSTLEIQRTEQGDSAMYLCSSSFGVSSTDTQYFGPGTRLTVL.

The chain uses TRBV7-2 and TRBJ1-2; D is undetermined. CDR3 size: 16 residues. The V end was cut by 5 bases, the J end by 4 bases, with 20 bases between. CDR1 and CDR2 (germline): SGHTA, FQGNSA. The DNA of the CDR3 is TGTGCCAGCAGCCTACCGGCCCTTTCGGGTAGCTATGGCTACACCTTC. Residues: CASSLPALSGSYGYTF.

The chain carries TRBV5-6 and TRBJ1-1; maybe TRBD1 (5 bases). From germline, CDR1 is SGHDT and CDR2 YYEEEE. The CDR3 extends over 11 amino acids. The germline V and J ends were trimmed by 4 bases and 8 bases, with 9 bases remaining between them. The DNA of the CDR3 is TGTGCCAGCAGCCACGGGGGAGAAGCTTTCTTT. Its translation: CASSHGGEAFF.

This sequence joins TRBV4-3 and TRBJ1-6, with D hard to call. Trimming stripped 0 bases from V and 3 bases from J, with 12 bases between. The germline V gene encodes CDR1 LGHNA and CDR2 YSLEER. The CDR3 runs to 17 residues. The CDR3 nucleotides read TGCGCCAGCAGCCAAGATGAGGCGTCCCACTATAATTCACCCCTCCACTTT. Its translation is CASSQDEASHYNSPLHF.

The gene calls are TRBV30 and TRBJ1-5, with TRBD1 as a possible D gene (6 bases). The length of the CDR3 is 15 residues. Germline V CDR1 and CDR2: GTSNPN, SVGIG (reference sequence). The V and J ends lost 4 bases and 0 bases respectively, with 13 bases between them. CDR3 bases: TGTGCCTGGAACCCAGGGGACCATAGCAATCAGCCCCAGCATTTT. Protein product: CAWNPGDHSNQPQHF.

This chain connects TRBV7-9 to TRBJ1-1; weak D call: TRBD1 (5 bases). Trimming pared 5 bases from V and 7 bases from J, leaving 8 bases between. Looked up from germline, CDR1 is SEHNR and CDR2 is FQNEAQ (reference sequence). CDR3 size: 11 residues. The CDR3 region has the DNA TGTGCCAGCAGCCTGACAGTTGAAGCTTTCTTT. Translation gives CASSLTVEAFF.

This clone was seen just once. This chain joins TRBV4-3 and TRBJ1-3; D may be TRBD1 (5 bases). V shed 0 bases and J shed 3 bases, with 21 bases lying between them. Germline V gene lookup returns CDR1 LGHNA and CDR2 YSLEER. CDR3 length: 19 residues. The CDR3 loop reads CASSQEDLVGQGGGNTIYF. CDR3 sequence (DNA): TGCGCCAGCAGCCAAGAAGATCTCGTCGGGCAGGGCGGTGGAAACACCATATATTTT.

This chain links TRBV6-1 with TRBJ1-2, with 9 positions matching TRBD1. Trimming took 3 bases from V and 8 from J; bases not matched to a gene: 10. The germline gives CDR1 MNHNS, CDR2 SASEGT. The CDR3 has 15 amino acids. This CDR3 is CASSDRRGQGWGYTF. In nucleotides, the CDR3 is TGTGCCAGCAGTGATCGACGGGGACAGGGATGGGGCTACACCTTC.

V usage is TRBV5-6 and J usage is TRBJ2-7, with 7 positions matching TRBD1. The V gene's germline CDR1 is SGHDT and CDR2 YYEEEE. V shed 4 bases and J 0 bases; nucleotides not matched to a gene: 7. This CDR3 spans 15 amino acids. CDR3 loop: CASSLGTVSSYEQYF. The CDR3 DNA is TGTGCCAGCAGCCTAGGGACAGTAAGCTCCTACGAGCAGTACTTC.

This clone was detected only once. The CDR3 sequence is CASSLSPQSEQYF. For the CDR3, the DNA is TGTGCCAGCAGTTTATCCCCCCAGTCGGAGCAGTACTTC. The chain recombines TRBV27 with TRBJ2-7, with unresolved D. Trimming shortened V by 0 bases and J by 7 bases, and 10 bases separated the two germline ends. The CDR3 loop spans 13 amino acids. CDR1 is MNHEY and CDR2 is SMNVEV in the germline V gene (reference sequence).

This clone was detected a few times. This chain links TRBV27 with TRBJ2-1, with TRBD2 identical over 10 bases. Looked up from germline, CDR1 is MNHEY and CDR2 is SMNVEV (reference sequence). The CDR3 has 16 residues. V was pared by 1 base and J by 5 bases, with 5 bases of the junction left unmatched. This CDR3 is CASSLWLAGAHNEQFF. The CDR3 nucleotides read TGTGCCAGCAGTTTATGGCTAGCGGGGGCTCACAATGAGCAGTTCTTC.

This chain connects TRBV19 to TRBJ1-1; perhaps TRBD1 as D (6 bases). The CDR3 sequence is 15 residues long. CDR1 is LNHDA, CDR2 SQIVND, per germline (reference sequence). Trimming removed 5 bases at V and 5 bases at J, with 18 bases between. CDR3 protein: CASSSHSSRGTEAFF. The CDR3 DNA reads as TGTGCCAGTAGTTCCCATTCCTCCAGGGGTACTGAAGCTTTCTTT. Based on the CDR3 plus reference TRBV19 and TRBJ1-1, the full variable domain is DGGITQSPKYLFRKEGQNVTLSCEQNLNHDAMYWYRQDPGQGLRLIYYSQIVNDFQKGDIAEGYSVSREKKESFPLTVTSAQKNPTAFYLCASSSHSSRGTEAFFGQGTRLTVV.

On this clone: It is unclear where the CDR3 begins or ends on the DNA, so no DNA is shown, and the CDR3 is as TCRdb lists it. V is TRBV6-5 and J is TRBJ1-2. From its first to its last residue, the CDR3 has 13 amino acids. Germline V gene data show CDR1 as MNHEY and CDR2 as SVGAGI. CDR3 protein: CASSTSRSDGYTF.